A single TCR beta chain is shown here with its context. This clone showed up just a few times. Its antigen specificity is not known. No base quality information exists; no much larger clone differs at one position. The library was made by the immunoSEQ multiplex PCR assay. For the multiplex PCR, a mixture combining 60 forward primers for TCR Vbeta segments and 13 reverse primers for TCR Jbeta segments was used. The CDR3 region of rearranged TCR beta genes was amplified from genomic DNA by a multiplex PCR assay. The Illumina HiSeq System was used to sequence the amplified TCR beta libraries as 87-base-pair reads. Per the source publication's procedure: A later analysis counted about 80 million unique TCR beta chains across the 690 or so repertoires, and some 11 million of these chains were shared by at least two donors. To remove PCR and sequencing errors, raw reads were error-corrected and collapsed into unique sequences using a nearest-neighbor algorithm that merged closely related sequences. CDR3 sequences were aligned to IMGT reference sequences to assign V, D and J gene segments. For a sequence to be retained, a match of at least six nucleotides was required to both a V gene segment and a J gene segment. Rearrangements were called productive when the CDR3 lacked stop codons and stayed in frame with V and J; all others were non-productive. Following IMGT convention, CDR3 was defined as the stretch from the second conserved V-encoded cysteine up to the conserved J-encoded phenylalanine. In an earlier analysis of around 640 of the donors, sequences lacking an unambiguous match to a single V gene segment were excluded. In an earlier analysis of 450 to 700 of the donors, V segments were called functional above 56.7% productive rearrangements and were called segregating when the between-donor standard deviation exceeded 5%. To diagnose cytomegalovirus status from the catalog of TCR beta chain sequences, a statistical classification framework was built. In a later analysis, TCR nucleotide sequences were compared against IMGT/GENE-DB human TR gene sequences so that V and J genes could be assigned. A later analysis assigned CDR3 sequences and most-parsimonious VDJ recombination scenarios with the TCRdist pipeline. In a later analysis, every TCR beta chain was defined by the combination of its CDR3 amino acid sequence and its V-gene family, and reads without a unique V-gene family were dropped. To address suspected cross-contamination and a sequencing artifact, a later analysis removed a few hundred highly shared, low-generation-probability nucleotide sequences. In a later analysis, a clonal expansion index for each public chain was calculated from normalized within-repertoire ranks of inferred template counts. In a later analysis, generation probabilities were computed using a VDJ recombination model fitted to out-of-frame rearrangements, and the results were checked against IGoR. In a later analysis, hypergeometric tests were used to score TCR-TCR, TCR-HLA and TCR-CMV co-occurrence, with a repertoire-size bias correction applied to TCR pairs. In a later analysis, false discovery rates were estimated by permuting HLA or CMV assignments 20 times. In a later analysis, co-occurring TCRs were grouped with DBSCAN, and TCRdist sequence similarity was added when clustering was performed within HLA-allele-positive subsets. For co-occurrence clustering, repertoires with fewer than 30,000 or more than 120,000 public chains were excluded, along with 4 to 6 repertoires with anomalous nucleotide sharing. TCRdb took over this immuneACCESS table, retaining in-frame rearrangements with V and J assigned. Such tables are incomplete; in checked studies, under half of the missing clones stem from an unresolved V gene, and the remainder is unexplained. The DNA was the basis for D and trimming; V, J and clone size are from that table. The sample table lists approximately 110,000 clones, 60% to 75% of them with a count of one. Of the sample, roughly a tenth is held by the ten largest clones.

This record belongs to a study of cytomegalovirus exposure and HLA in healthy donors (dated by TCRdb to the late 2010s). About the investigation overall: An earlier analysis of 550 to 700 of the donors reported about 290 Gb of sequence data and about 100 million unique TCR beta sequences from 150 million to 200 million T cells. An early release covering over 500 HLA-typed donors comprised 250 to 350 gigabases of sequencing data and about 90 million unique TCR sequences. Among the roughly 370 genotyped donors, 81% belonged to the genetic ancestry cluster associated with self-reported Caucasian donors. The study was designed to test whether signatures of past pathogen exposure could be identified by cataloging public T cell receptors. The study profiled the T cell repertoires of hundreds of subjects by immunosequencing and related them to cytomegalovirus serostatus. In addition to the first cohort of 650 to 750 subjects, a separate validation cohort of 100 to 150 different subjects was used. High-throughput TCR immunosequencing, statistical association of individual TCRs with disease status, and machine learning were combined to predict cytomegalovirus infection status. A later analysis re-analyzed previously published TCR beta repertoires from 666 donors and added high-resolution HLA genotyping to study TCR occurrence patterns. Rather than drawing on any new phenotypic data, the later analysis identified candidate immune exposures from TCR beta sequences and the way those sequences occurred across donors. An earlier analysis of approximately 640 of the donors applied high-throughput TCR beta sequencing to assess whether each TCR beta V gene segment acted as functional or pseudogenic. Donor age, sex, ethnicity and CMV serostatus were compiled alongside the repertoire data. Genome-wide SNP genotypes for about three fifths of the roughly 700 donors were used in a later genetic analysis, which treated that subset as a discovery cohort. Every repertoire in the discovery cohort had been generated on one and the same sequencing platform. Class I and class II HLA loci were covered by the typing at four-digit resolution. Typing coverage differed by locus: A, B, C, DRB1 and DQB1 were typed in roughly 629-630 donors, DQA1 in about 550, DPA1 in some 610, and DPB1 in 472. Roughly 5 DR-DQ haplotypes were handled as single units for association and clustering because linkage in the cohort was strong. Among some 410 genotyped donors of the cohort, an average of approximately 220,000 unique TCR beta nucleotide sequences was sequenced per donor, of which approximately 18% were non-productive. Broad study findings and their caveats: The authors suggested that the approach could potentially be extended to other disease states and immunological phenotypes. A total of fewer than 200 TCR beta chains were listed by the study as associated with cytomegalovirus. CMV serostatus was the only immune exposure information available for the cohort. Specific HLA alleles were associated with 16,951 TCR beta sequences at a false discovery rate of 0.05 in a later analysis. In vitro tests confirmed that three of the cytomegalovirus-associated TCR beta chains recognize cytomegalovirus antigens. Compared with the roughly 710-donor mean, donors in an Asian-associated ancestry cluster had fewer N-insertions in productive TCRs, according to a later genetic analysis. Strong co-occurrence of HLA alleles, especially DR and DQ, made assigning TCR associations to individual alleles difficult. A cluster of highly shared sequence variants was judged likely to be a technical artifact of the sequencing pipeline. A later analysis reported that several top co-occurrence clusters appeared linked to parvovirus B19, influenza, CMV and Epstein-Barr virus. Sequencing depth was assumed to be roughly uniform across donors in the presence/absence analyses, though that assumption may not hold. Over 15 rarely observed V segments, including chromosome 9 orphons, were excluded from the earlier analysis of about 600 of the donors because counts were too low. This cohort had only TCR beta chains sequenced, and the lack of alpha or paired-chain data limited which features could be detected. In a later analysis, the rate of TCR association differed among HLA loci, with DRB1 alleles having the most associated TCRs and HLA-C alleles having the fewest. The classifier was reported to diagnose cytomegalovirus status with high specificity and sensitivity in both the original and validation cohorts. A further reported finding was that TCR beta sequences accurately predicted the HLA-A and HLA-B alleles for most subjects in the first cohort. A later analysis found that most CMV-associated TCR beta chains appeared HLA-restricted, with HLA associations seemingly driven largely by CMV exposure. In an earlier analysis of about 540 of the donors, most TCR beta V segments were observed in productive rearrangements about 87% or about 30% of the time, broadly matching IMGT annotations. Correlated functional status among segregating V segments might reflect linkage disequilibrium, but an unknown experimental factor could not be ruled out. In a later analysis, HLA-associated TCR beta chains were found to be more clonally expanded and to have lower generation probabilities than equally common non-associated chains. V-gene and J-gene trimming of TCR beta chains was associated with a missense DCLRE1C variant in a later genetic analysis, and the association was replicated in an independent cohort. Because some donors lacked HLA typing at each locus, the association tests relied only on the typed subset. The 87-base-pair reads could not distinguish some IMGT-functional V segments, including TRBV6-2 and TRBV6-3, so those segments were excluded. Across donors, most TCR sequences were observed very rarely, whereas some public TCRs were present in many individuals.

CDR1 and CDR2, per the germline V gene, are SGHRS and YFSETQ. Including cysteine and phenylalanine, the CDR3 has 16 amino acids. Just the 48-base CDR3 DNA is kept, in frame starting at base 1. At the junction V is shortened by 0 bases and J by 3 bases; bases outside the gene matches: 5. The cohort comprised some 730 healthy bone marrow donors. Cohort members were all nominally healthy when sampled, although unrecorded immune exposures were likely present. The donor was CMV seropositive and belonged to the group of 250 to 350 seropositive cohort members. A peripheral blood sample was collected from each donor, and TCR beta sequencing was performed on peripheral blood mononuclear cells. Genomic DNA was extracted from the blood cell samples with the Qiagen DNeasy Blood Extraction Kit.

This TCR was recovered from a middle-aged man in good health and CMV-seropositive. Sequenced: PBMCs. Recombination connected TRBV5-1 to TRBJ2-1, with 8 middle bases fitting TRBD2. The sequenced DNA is TGCGCCAGCAGCTTGGGTACGGGAGGGTTCTACAATGAGCAGTTCTTC. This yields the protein CASSLGTGGFYNEQFF.